The clone carrying this T cell receptor beta chain was picked up a small number of times. What it recognizes is unknown. TCRdb keeps only in-frame clones here, not all; method: immunoSEQ multiplex PCR. Of tens of thousands of clones listed, roughly 86% are singletons. These data belong to a study of somatic mutations in cytotoxic T cells in rheumatoid arthritis. Study information: Patients gave 30 ml EDTA peripheral blood immediately after diagnosis, prior to starting treatment. General study results and limits: Age-dependent increases in CD8+ clonality occurred in rheumatoid arthritis patients but not in healthy controls. Rheumatoid arthritis patients were compared with age-matched healthy controls, and their CD8+ T-cell clonality did not differ significantly. The top CD8+ clone topped 20% of CD8+ cells in about an eighth of the roughly 65 patients.

In germline, CDR1 is SGHDT, CDR2 YYEEEE. The CDR3 length is 15 residues. The V gene end was trimmed by 2 bases and the J gene end by 3 bases; junction bases not matched to a gene: 7. The sample was CD8+ T cells sorted from blood. The source is an adult with rheumatoid arthritis. J is TRBJ2-7 and V is TRBV5-6, with 8 bases identical to TRBD1. DNA for the CDR3: TGTGCCAGCAGCTTCGTGCCGGGACAGGACTACGAGCAGTACTTC. As protein: CASSFVPGQDYEQYF. Complete variable domain (other parts from reference TRBV5-6 and TRBJ2-7): DAGVTQSPTHLIKTRGQQVTLRCSPKSGHDTVSWYQQALGQGPQFIFQYYEEEERQRGNFPDRFSGHQFPNYSSELNVNALLLGDSALYLCASSFVPGQDYEQYFGPGTRLTVT.